This TCR beta chain was captured in a study of glioma-infiltrating T cells. Regarding the study as a whole: Gliomas, especially low-grade, showed above-expected tissue-blood divergence; non-neoplastic patients showed below.

The iRepertoire nested amplicon-rescue multiplex PCR amplified TCR alpha and beta CDR3s from RNA. Tissue mRNA or PBMC total RNA, about 95-450 ng, went into one-step reverse transcription and amplification. MiXCR, applied by TCRdb to the multiplex PCR reads, yields one record per CDR3 protein. The repertoire holds some 93,000 distinct CDR3 sequences, roughly 40% seen once, with roughly two fifths in the top ten. Looked up from germline, CDR1 is LGHDT and CDR2 is YNNKEL (reference sequence). The CDR3 is 14 amino acids. Comment on this clonotype: Its antigen is unknown. Sequence at one end of the junction differs from germline and may be a read error.

The receptor was isolated from a human donor with low-grade glioma or glioblastoma, undergoing nonglioma brain surgery, or in good health (not recorded which). The chain employs TRBV3-1 and TRBJ2-1, with D tentatively TRBD1 (6 bases). Sequencing input: glioma tissue, nonneoplastic brain tissue, or PBMCs (not recorded which). The CDR3 protein is CASSQQSVGAEQFF. CDR3 nucleotide sequence: TGTGCGAGCAGCCAACAGTCCGTGGGGGCCGAGCAGTTCTTC.